This note documents a single TCR beta chain sequence. What it recognizes is unknown. Germline lookup yields CDR1 LGHDT and CDR2 YNNKEL (reference sequence). The CDR3 has 17 residues. The trim removed 0 bases at V and 5 bases at J, leaving 7 bases unmatched. Amplification by 5'RACE using constant-segment primers produced TCR alpha and TCR beta cDNA libraries that carried sample barcodes and UMIs. One entry per CDR3 protein results from TCRdb running MiXCR on the 5' RACE reads. The sample contains just under 150,000 distinct CDR3 sequences, roughly 6.3% of which appear only once. This sample is drawn from a study of T-cell memory formation after mild COVID-19. General observations from the study: Contracting CD8+ clones were enriched in EMRA, CD4+ mainly in CM and EM. Pre-infection memory carried some responding clones, suggesting that cross-reactive memory joined.

Sequenced input: PBMCs or a T cell subset sorted from them (not recorded which). The source of this sequence is an adult woman who had mild COVID-19 (a few samples of this study predate the infection). Cell type and time point are not known. The chain carries TRBV3-1 and TRBJ1-4; the match to TRBD1 covers 9 bases. CDR3 nucleotides: TGTGCCAGCAGCCAAGATCGCTCGGACAGGGGCAATGAAAAACTGTTTTTT. Protein sequence: CASSQDRSDRGNEKLFF.